A selection of T cell receptor beta chains follows, all from one sample in a study of chemoradiotherapy in HPV16-positive cancers. Profiling relied on immunoSEQ multiplex PCR, and the TCRdb table lists in-frame clones only, not all of them. The data show 9,500 to 15,000 clones, with more than 85% seen just once and roughly 5.7% held by the top ten. The sequencing used blood, collected from a patient who underwent chemoradiotherapy. All receptors come from a human donor with HPV-associated anogenital cancer. The CDR3 runs from the conserved cysteine through the conserved F or W. The D gene is left open where the match is weak. Clone size appears in some rows only: once, few, many, or a class for an expanded clone.

cdr3_nt cdr3_aa j_call d_call clone_size v_call
TGTGCCAGCAGTGAAAACAGGGCGAGTGGAAACACCATATATTTT CASSENRASGNTIYF TRBJ1-3 NA NA TRBV2
TGTGCCACCAGCAGGAGCGGGGATAAAAGCACAGATACGCAGTATTTT CATSRSGDKSTDTQYF TRBJ2-3 TRBD2 NA TRBV15
TGTGCCAGCAGCCAACAGGTTTTGAACGGGGAGCTGTTTTTT CASSQQVLNGELFF TRBJ2-2 NA NA TRBV7-2
TGTGCCAGTAGTTCGGGGACTAGCACAGATACGCAGTATTTT CASSSGTSTDTQYF TRBJ2-3 NA once TRBV19
TGCAGCGGAGTAACTGGGGAGACCCAGTACTTC CSGVTGETQYF TRBJ2-5 NA once TRBV29-1
TGTGCCTGGAGTGTACAGGGGCGAGATAATTCACCCCTCCACTTT CAWSVQGRDNSPLHF TRBJ1-6 TRBD1 NA TRBV30
TGTGCCAGCAGGCGGGGCACAATCACTGAAGCTTTCTTT CASRRGTITEAFF TRBJ1-1 NA NA TRBV7-9
TGCGCCAGCAGTGAGTCGCAGGGGACCCGGCAGTACTTC CASSESQGTRQYF TRBJ2-7 NA NA TRBV10-1
TGTGCCAGCAGTCGGACAGCTGCAACTAATGAAAAACTGTTTTTT CASSRTAATNEKLFF TRBJ1-4 NA NA TRBV2
TGTGCCAGCAAGAAGTTAGCTGCAACTAATGAAAAACTGTTTTTT CASKKLAATNEKLFF TRBJ1-4 NA NA TRBV2
TGTGCCTGGGCGACCAGGGAGACCCAGTACTTC CAWATRETQYF TRBJ2-5 NA NA TRBV30
TGTGCCAGCAGCCCACAAACGGGAAGCGGGGGGGCGTCAGATACGCAGTATTTT CASSPQTGSGGASDTQYF TRBJ2-3 TRBD2 NA TRBV9
TGTGCCAGCAGCTTATGGTATTTTCGGAACAGTGGGGAAAAACTGTTTTTT CASSLWYFRNSGEKLFF TRBJ1-4 NA NA TRBV7-2
TGTGCCAGCTCACCACGCACGGAAACCAAAAACATTCAGTACTTC CASSPRTETKNIQYF TRBJ2-4 NA NA TRBV18
TGTGCCAGCCGACTAGGTTGGAATAAGAACACTGAAGCTTTCTTT CASRLGWNKNTEAFF TRBJ1-1 NA NA TRBV6-5
TGTGCCAGTAGTCCGGGTCCGGGGGGCCGTGATGAGACCCAGTACTTC CASSPGPGGRDETQYF TRBJ2-5 NA NA TRBV19